This TCR beta chain was captured in a study of blood T cell repertoires in COVID-19. In the study overall: Samples taken during acute and convalescent COVID-19 were collected in the United States, Italy and Spain.

Clones were sequenced by immunoSEQ multiplex PCR, and TCRdb holds only the in-frame ones, with some missing. The table records about 190,000 clones, around 80% of them present only once. In its sample, this clone was seen once. This clonotype was sampled from a woman older than 75 with active or convalescent COVID-19. The sample taken for sequencing was peripheral blood.

This CDR3 reads CASSLPGQNYEQYF. As DNA, the CDR3 is TGTGCCAGCAGCCTTCCGGGACAGAACTACGAGCAGTACTTC. V and J are TRBV3-1 (or the pseudogene TRBV3-2) and TRBJ2-7; the match to TRBD1 covers 7 bases. This CDR3 comprises 14 residues. Trimming at V came to 4 bases and at J to 3 bases, leaving 6 bases not matched to a gene. Germline V gives CDR1 LGHDT, CDR2 YNNKEL (reference sequence).